This T cell receptor (beta chain) is drawn from a study of T cells in tuberculosis. General study findings and limits: Classification accuracy was 85% to 90% (AUROC under 0.95) with the GMM-specific repertoire. Active tuberculosis patients had shorter CDR3-alpha; the beta difference was nonsignificant. GMM-specific TCRs were nearer to active tuberculosis alpha repertoires, suggesting expansion.

Using immunoSEQ multiplex PCR, the repertoire was profiled, and TCRdb retains in-frame clones only, with some absent. The sample lists around 25,000 clones, around nine tenths occurring once. V lost 5 bases and J lost 0, with 10 bases in between. Germline lookup yields CDR1 MGHDK and CDR2 SYGVNS. The CDR3 is made up of 14 amino acids. Points on this clone: No antigen is known for it.

The TCR was taken from a donor aged 10 to 29 with latent tuberculosis or without tuberculosis infection. Some clones in this sample may be carry-over from other donors' samples. Sequencing input: PBMCs. The chain joins TRBV25-1 to TRBJ1-2; D may be TRBD1 (6 bases). The CDR3 DNA is TGTGCCAGCAGTCGGGGGGGCGCTAACTATGGCTACACCTTC. Its translation is CASSRGGANYGYTF.